These 21 T cell receptor beta chains originate from one sample sequenced in a study of blood T cell repertoires in COVID-19. Generated by immunoSEQ multiplex PCR, the TCRdb table keeps only in-frame clones and is missing some. The sample shows 200,000 or so clones, around three quarters of them seen only once. The sequenced sample was peripheral blood. All receptors derive from a woman between 70 and 85 years old with acute or convalescent COVID-19.

This chain connects TRBV6-2 or TRBV6-3 to TRBJ2-7; D possibly corresponds to TRBD1 (5 bases). Trimming took off 0 bases at V and 5 bases at J, with 17 bases between the two ends. This CDR3 is built from 16 residues. Germline V lookup: CDR1 MNHEY, CDR2 SVGEGT. CDR3 coding DNA: TGTGCCAGCAGTTACTCGTTGGGGCGTTTGGCGGACGAGCAGTACTTC. Translation gives CASSYSLGRLADEQYF.

The rearrangement joins TRBV6-5 to TRBJ1-2, with a possible D match to TRBD1 (5 bases). Germline V gene data show CDR1 as MNHEY and CDR2 as SVGAGI. The CDR3 spans 13 residues. The V and J ends lost 8 bases and 6 bases respectively, with 16 bases between them. The CDR3 sequence: CASVAGGYDGYTF. The CDR3 bases are TGTGCCAGCGTCGCGGGGGGTTATGATGGCTACACCTTC.

The V and J genes are TRBV11-2 and TRBJ2-2; the D gene is possibly TRBD2 (6 bases). The ends were cut back, 3 bases at V and 6 bases at J, with 8 bases in the middle. Per germline, CDR1 SGHAT and CDR2 FQNNGV. The CDR3 sequence is 13 residues long. In DNA form, the CDR3 reads TGTGCCAGCAGCTTGGAGGGCGCCGGGGAGCTGTTTTTT. Translating gives CASSLEGAGELFF.

This rearrangement joins TRBV27 to TRBJ2-7; 12 bases are a match to TRBD2. J gave up 6 bases and V 0 bases, and 15 bases lay outside the gene matches. Germline V gene sequence: CDR1 MNHEY, CDR2 SMNVEV (reference sequence). The CDR3 is made up of 19 amino acids. The CDR3 nucleotides read TGTGCCAGCAGTTTATCAGCTAAATGGAAGACTAGCGGGAGTTCCGAGCAGTACTTC. This codes for CASSLSAKWKTSGSSEQYF.

This chain links TRBV6-6 with TRBJ2-7; 9 positions agree with TRBD1. Looked up from germline, CDR1 is MNHNY and CDR2 is SVGAGI (reference sequence). Trimming took 6 bases from V and 2 from J; bases not matched to a gene: 23. The CDR3 runs 20 residues. CDR3 bases: TGTGCCAGCAGCTTCCCAGCCCAGGGACAGGGTTCATTAATACCCTACGAGCAGTACTTC. It is translated as CASSFPAQGQGSLIPYEQYF.

With respect to this clone: A junction end diverges from the germline sequence, so it may reflect a read error. The J gene is TRBJ2-1, the V gene TRBV30; 8 nucleotides agree with TRBD1. The CDR3 sequence is 14 residues long. In germline, CDR1 is GTSNPN, CDR2 SVGIG (reference sequence). As DNA, the CDR3 is TGTGCCCGGAGCTATGGGACAGGCGACAATGAGCAGTTCTTC. Its protein product is CARSYGTGDNEQFF.

This clone was seen a single time. V and J are TRBV18 and TRBJ2-7, with TRBD2 matching 7 bases. This CDR3 spans 14 amino acids. V lost 5 bases and J lost 6; bases outside the gene matches: 10. Germline V gene lookup returns CDR1 KGHSH and CDR2 LQKENI. Here the CDR3 DNA reads TGTGCCAGCTCATCGACTAGCCCGGTTACCGAGCAGTACTTC. Residues: CASSSTSPVTEQYF.

The rearrangement joins TRBV6-5 to TRBJ1-4, with TRBD1 matching over 9 bases. V lost 6 bases, J lost 7 bases, and 9 bases stayed unmatched. There are 15 residues in the CDR3. Looked up from germline, CDR1 is MNHEY and CDR2 is SVGAGI. CDR3 sequence reads: CASRPQGAVGEKLFF. In DNA form, the CDR3 reads TGTGCCAGCAGACCACAGGGGGCGGTGGGTGAAAAACTGTTTTTT.

J is TRBJ1-2 and V is TRBV3-1 (or the pseudogene TRBV3-2), with TRBD1 matching 10 bases. Germline V gene lookup returns CDR1 LGHDT and CDR2 YNNKEL (reference sequence). The CDR3 runs to 13 residues. V lost 6 bases, J lost 4 bases, and 2 bases stayed unmatched. The chain's CDR3 is CASRDRGGYGYTF. The CDR3 bases are TGTGCCAGCAGGGACAGGGGGGGCTATGGCTACACCTTC.

This clone was detected once. The rearrangement links TRBV3-1 (or the pseudogene TRBV3-2) to TRBJ2-7; 8 bases fit TRBD2. CDR3 length: 14 residues. With V trimmed by 1 base and J by 1 base, 0 bases remained unmatched. Germline V gene sequence: CDR1 LGHDT, CDR2 YNNKEL (reference sequence). The CDR3 here is CASSQAGGSYEQYF. CDR3 nucleotide sequence: TGTGCCAGCAGCCAAGCGGGAGGGTCCTACGAGCAGTACTTC.

This chain connects TRBV12-3 or TRBV12-4 to TRBJ1-2; TRBD1 agrees at 7 bases. The CDR3 sequence is 13 residues long. Losses at the gene ends were 6 bases for V and 1 base for J; bases not matched to a gene: 2. The CDR3 loop reads CASSRDSNYGYTF. CDR3 bases: TGTGCCAGCAGCAGGGACAGTAACTATGGCTACACCTTC.

The sample holds one count of this clone. The rearrangement joins TRBV3-1 (or the pseudogene TRBV3-2) to TRBJ1-3, with TRBD1 as a possible D gene (5 bases). CDR3 size: 13 residues. Germline V CDR1 and CDR2: LGHDT, YNNKEL (reference sequence). V gave up 7 bases and J gave up 10 bases, with 17 bases separating them. The CDR3 sequence is CASTTAERGTIYF. CDR3 in DNA: TGTGCCAGCACCACCGCTGAACGGGGGACCATATATTTT.

The J gene is TRBJ2-2, the V gene TRBV19; 8 nucleotides agree with TRBD2. This CDR3 contains 14 residues. J gave up 6 bases and V 7 bases, and 7 bases lay outside the gene matches. The germline V gene encodes CDR1 LNHDA and CDR2 SQIVND (reference sequence). CDR3 protein: CASTPGGFSGELFF. The CDR3 region has the DNA TGTGCCAGTACGCCGGGAGGGTTCTCCGGGGAGCTGTTTTTT.

The chain links TRBV30 to TRBJ2-7, with 8 bases matching TRBD2. The CDR3 spans 14 residues. Germline values: CDR1 GTSNPN, CDR2 SVGIG (reference sequence). With 0 bases clipped from V and 2 bases from J, the junction kept 3 bases outside the gene matches. The CDR3 sequence: CAWSVSRGAYEQYF. CDR3 bases: TGTGCCTGGAGTGTCTCGCGGGGGGCCTACGAGCAGTACTTC.

In its sample, this clone was seen once. The chain couples TRBV6-1 to TRBJ1-4, with 7 bases aligning to TRBD1. Germline V gene sequence: CDR1 MNHNS, CDR2 SASEGT. J lost 5 bases, V lost 3 bases, and 3 bases had no gene match. This CDR3 has 14 amino acids. The DNA for the CDR3 is TGTGCCAGCAGTGACCCGGGACAGAATGAAAAACTGTTTTTT. Its translation is CASSDPGQNEKLFF.

The chain uses TRBV27 and TRBJ1-5; no clear D. Trimming removed 6 bases at V and 4 bases at J, with 16 bases between. Germline V gene sequence: CDR1 MNHEY, CDR2 SMNVEV (reference sequence). The CDR3 contains 15 residues. The CDR3 loop reads CASRRDGGRNQPQHF. The DNA of the CDR3 is TGTGCCAGCAGAAGAGACGGTGGGAGGAATCAGCCCCAGCATTTT.

The chain combines TRBV6-2 or TRBV6-3 with TRBJ2-5; 8 nucleotides align to TRBD2. From germline, CDR1 is MNHEY and CDR2 SVGEGT. This CDR3 contains 17 residues. V gave up 2 bases and J gave up 5 bases; unmatched junction bases: 13. The CDR3 reads CASSYNQRESLAETQYF. The CDR3 bases are TGTGCCAGCAGTTACAACCAGCGGGAGAGTCTGGCGGAGACCCAGTACTTC.

This clone was counted a single time. This chain connects TRBV6-5 to TRBJ2-1, with 12 bases lining up with TRBD2. Unmatched junction bases numbered 7, after V lost 6 bases and J lost 7 bases. Germline V gives CDR1 MNHEY, CDR2 SVGAGI. The CDR3 sequence is 15 residues long. For the CDR3, the DNA is TGTGCCAGCAGAAAGGGACTAGCGGGCCGGAATGAGCAGTTCTTC. Translating gives CASRKGLAGRNEQFF.

The V gene is TRBV5-1, the J gene TRBJ1-3; D remains unclear. This CDR3 contains 13 residues. The V gene's germline CDR1 is SGHRS and CDR2 YFSETQ. The V gene lost 5 bases and the J gene lost 1 base, with 7 bases spanning the gap. The CDR3 reads CASSELSGNTIYF. In nucleotides, the CDR3 is TGCGCCAGCAGTGAGTTGTCTGGAAACACCATATATTTT. Using reference TRBV5-1 and TRBJ1-3 for the parts outside the CDR3, the full variable domain is KAGVTQTPRYLIKTRGQQVTLSCSPISGHRSVSWYQQTPGQGLQFLFEYFSETQRNKGNFPGRFSGRQFSNSRSEMNVSTLELGDSALYLCASSELSGNTIYFGEGSWLTVV.

The V and J genes are TRBV28 and TRBJ1-2, with TRBD1 identical over 11 bases. The CDR3 spans 16 residues. The V gene end was trimmed by 4 bases and the J gene end by 3 bases; junction bases not matched to a gene: 7. CDR1 MDHEN and CDR2 SYDVKM come from the germline V gene. The CDR3 region is CASSYPGQGVDYGYTF. CDR3 nucleotide sequence: TGTGCCAGCAGTTACCCGGGACAGGGGGTGGACTATGGCTACACCTTC.

The chain couples TRBV4-1 to TRBJ2-3; 9 nucleotides match TRBD2. The ends lost 4 bases at V and 6 bases at J; junction bases unmatched: 14. Germline V CDR1 and CDR2: MGHRA, YSYEKL. This CDR3 region has 17 residues. The CDR3: CASSPEIAGVVGDTQYF. CDR3 coding DNA: TGCGCCAGCAGCCCTGAGATAGCGGGAGTAGTAGGGGATACGCAGTATTTT.